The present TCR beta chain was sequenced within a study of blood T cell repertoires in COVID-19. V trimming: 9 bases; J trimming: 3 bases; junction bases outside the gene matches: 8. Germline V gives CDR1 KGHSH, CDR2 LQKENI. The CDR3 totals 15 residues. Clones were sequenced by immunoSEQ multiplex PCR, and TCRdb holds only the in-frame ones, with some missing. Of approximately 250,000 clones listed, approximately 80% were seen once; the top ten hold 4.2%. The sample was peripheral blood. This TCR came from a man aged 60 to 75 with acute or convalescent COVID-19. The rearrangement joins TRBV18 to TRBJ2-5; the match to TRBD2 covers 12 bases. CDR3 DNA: TGTGCCAGTTTCGGACTAGCGGGGACAGAAGAGACCCAGTACTTC. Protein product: CASFGLAGTEETQYF.